These T cell receptor beta chains were read from a single sample in a study of shared clonotypes between healthy human individuals. Clones were sequenced by immunoSEQ multiplex PCR, and TCRdb holds only the in-frame ones, with some missing. This table has hundreds of thousands of clones, about 76% appearing once. The sequenced sample was PBMCs. The receptors stem from a woman aged 40 to 50 in good health. Some clones in this sample may be carry-over from other donors' samples. Both conserved end residues are part of each CDR3. Each record gives: clone size, V gene, J gene, D gene, CDR3 length, CDR3 protein, CDR3 DNA. D genes are given only for firm matches. The size entry is marked missing in some rows and otherwise reads once, few, many or a size class.

>NA|TRBV30|TRBJ2-7|NA|12
CAWTKRAYEQYF
TGTGCCTGGACCAAGCGGGCCTACGAGCAGTACTTC
>NA|TRBV7-6|TRBJ2-3|NA|17
CASSLVFRESGTDTQYF
TGTGCCAGCAGCTTAGTCTTTAGGGAATCGGGCACAGATACGCAGTATTTT
>NA|TRBV28|TRBJ2-7|NA|15
CASSWAASLGNEQYF
TGTGCCAGCAGTTGGGCGGCTTCCCTGGGAAACGAGCAGTACTTC
>NA|TRBV5-6|TRBJ2-5|TRBD1|16
CASSQQGIVARETQYF
TGTGCCAGCAGCCAACAGGGGATCGTGGCCAGAGAGACCCAGTACTTC
>many|TRBV5-1|TRBJ2-1|NA|12
CASSFGNGVQFF
TGCGCCAGCAGCTTCGGAAATGGGGTGCAGTTCTTC
>NA|TRBV29-1|TRBJ1-4|TRBD1|16
CSVEPRTGGTNEKLFF
TGCAGCGTTGAACCTCGGACAGGGGGTACTAATGAAAAACTGTTTTTT
>NA|TRBV18|TRBJ1-1|NA|13
CASSPGTLDEAFF
TGTGCCAGCTCACCCGGGACACTCGATGAAGCTTTCTTT
>NA|TRBV27|TRBJ2-3|NA|12
CASSEGGDGQYF
TGTGCCAGCAGTGAGGGGGGGGACGGGCAGTATTTT
>NA|TRBV7-9|TRBJ1-2|NA|14
CATLPGAANYGYTF
TGTGCCACACTTCCCGGGGCAGCTAACTATGGCTACACCTTC
>NA|TRBV5-4|TRBJ1-1|NA|14
CASSLIGRNTEAFF
TGTGCCAGCAGCTTGATTGGCAGAAACACTGAAGCTTTCTTT
>NA|TRBV7-2|TRBJ2-2|NA|15
CASSLGSGGTGELFF
TGTGCCAGCAGCTTAGGTAGCGGTGGCACCGGGGAGCTGTTTTTT
>NA|TRBV25-1|TRBJ2-7|TRBD1|14
CASSEQRDSYEQYF
TGTGCCAGCAGTGAGCAAAGGGACAGCTACGAGCAGTACTTC
>NA|TRBV7-8|TRBJ1-1|NA|14
CASSLRPGNTEAFF
TGTGCCAGCAGCTTACGCCCGGGGAACACTGAAGCTTTCTTT
>NA|TRBV4-2|TRBJ2-5|TRBD2|17
CASSQEFSAGGYETQYF
TGTGCCAGCAGCCAAGAGTTTTCTGCGGGAGGCTATGAGACCCAGTACTTC
>NA|TRBV5-1|TRBJ2-1|NA|15
CASCSRDPTYNEQFF
TGCGCCAGCTGCTCCCGGGACCCCACCTACAATGAGCAGTTCTTC
>NA|TRBV7-8|TRBJ1-1|NA|18
CASSLRSQVGSENTEAFF
TGTGCCAGCAGCTTAAGAAGCCAAGTGGGGTCTGAGAACACTGAAGCTTTCTTT
>NA|TRBV5-1|TRBJ1-2|NA|17
CASSPSRVRGLRYGYTF
TGCGCCAGCAGCCCGTCACGGGTCCGGGGGCTCCGGTATGGCTACACCTTC
>NA|TRBV5-1|TRBJ2-7|TRBD1|14
CASSLEQGAYEQYF
TGCGCCAGCAGCTTGGAACAGGGGGCTTACGAGCAGTACTTC
>NA|TRBV7-3|TRBJ2-6|NA|18
CASSLYRFGATGANVLTF
TGTGCCAGCAGCTTATATCGTTTCGGGGCTACTGGGGCCAACGTCCTGACTTTC
>NA|TRBV28|TRBJ2-5|TRBD1|17
CASSLDRDSPYQETQYF
TGTGCCAGCAGTTTGGACCGGGACAGCCCCTACCAAGAGACCCAGTACTTC
>NA|TRBV19|TRBJ2-5|NA|13
CASSINREETQYF
TGTGCCAGTAGTATAAACAGGGAAGAGACCCAGTACTTC
>NA|TRBV7-3|TRBJ2-3|NA|14
CASSPGGAADTQYF
TGTGCCAGCAGCCCAGGTGGGGCTGCAGATACGCAGTATTTT
>NA|TRBV7-6|TRBJ2-5|NA|13
CASSLEPQETQYF
TGTGCCAGCAGCTTAGAGCCCCAGGAGACCCAGTACTTC
>NA|TRBV29-1|TRBJ1-2|NA|10
CSVVASGYTF
TGCAGCGTTGTGGCCAGTGGCTACACCTTC
>NA|TRBV30|TRBJ1-1|NA|13
CAWENLENTEAFF
TGTGCCTGGGAAAACTTAGAGAACACTGAAGCTTTCTTT
>NA|TRBV7-3|TRBJ1-1|TRBD1|14
CASSATGTNTEAFF
TGTGCCAGCAGCGCGACAGGGACGAACACTGAAGCTTTCTTT
>NA|TRBV4-2|TRBJ2-1|TRBD2|15
CASSQLRLAGNEQFF
TGTGCCAGCAGCCAACTAAGACTAGCGGGCAATGAGCAGTTCTTC
>NA|TRBV9|TRBJ2-1|NA|13
CASSVSGGNEQFF
TGTGCCAGCAGCGTGTCAGGGGGGAATGAGCAGTTCTTC
>few|TRBV5-4|TRBJ2-5|NA|15
CASSLGQRLQETQYF
TGTGCCAGCAGCTTGGGGCAGAGATTACAAGAGACCCAGTACTTC
>NA|TRBV5-1|TRBJ2-1|NA|16
CASSLGWGDSYNEQFF
TGCGCCAGCAGCTTGGGGTGGGGAGACTCCTACAATGAGCAGTTCTTC
>NA|TRBV4-2|TRBJ2-1|NA|14
CASSPRLGYNEQFF
TGTGCCAGCAGTCCCCGGTTGGGCTACAATGAGCAGTTCTTC
>NA|TRBV28|TRBJ1-4|TRBD1|15
CATLDRGHTNEKLFF
TGTGCCACCTTGGACAGGGGGCATACTAATGAAAAACTGTTTTTT
>NA|TRBV18|TRBJ2-2|NA|16
CASSPWPGLNTGELFF
TGTGCCAGCTCACCTTGGCCGGGTCTGAACACCGGGGAGCTGTTTTTT
>once|TRBV15|TRBJ2-7|TRBD1|14
CATSRVGQGYEQYF
TGTGCCACCAGCAGAGTCGGACAGGGCTACGAGCAGTACTTC
>NA|TRBV28|TRBJ2-3|NA|13
CTAAPPSTDTQYF
TGTACCGCCGCGCCCCCTAGCACAGATACGCAGTATTTT
>NA|TRBV5-6|TRBJ2-3|TRBD2|19
CASSLVGGGSSGATDTQYF
TGTGCCAGCAGCTTGGTTGGGGGTGGTTCTAGCGGAGCCACAGATACGCAGTATTTT
>NA|TRBV14|TRBJ2-7|NA|13
CASSQGNSYEQYF
TGTGCCAGCAGCCAAGGCAACTCCTACGAGCAGTACTTC
>NA|TRBV5-1|TRBJ2-3|TRBD1|15
CASSTGTGGAYTQYF
TGCGCCAGCAGCACTGGGACAGGGGGCGCGTATACGCAGTATTTT
>NA|TRBV30|TRBJ1-2|NA|14
CAWSGGTKDYGYTF
TGTGCCTGGAGTGGGGGGACTAAGGACTATGGCTACACCTTC
>few|TRBV30|TRBJ1-1|NA|13
CALHGNMNTEAFF
TGTGCCCTCCATGGCAACATGAACACTGAAGCTTTCTTT
>once|TRBV7-3|TRBJ2-7|NA|13
CASSPGTGYEQYF
TGTGCCAGCAGCCCCGGGACGGGTTACGAGCAGTACTTC
>NA|TRBV15|TRBJ2-3|NA|13
CATSRGRVDTQYF
TGTGCCACCAGCAGAGGGAGGGTGGATACGCAGTATTTT
>few|TRBV5-1|TRBJ2-7|TRBD1|14
CASSLAGQIYEQYF
TGCGCCAGCAGCTTGGCGGGACAGATCTACGAGCAGTACTTC
>NA|TRBV7-2|TRBJ1-2|NA|15
CASSAHRANDYGYTF
TGTGCCAGCAGCGCACACAGGGCCAATGACTATGGCTACACCTTC
>NA|TRBV5-1|TRBJ2-3|TRBD2|13
CASTWGGVDTQYF
TGCGCCAGCACCTGGGGGGGTGTAGATACGCAGTATTTT
>NA|TRBV7-2|TRBJ2-5|NA|13
CASSLPGQETQYF
TGTGCCAGCAGCTTACCTGGCCAAGAGACCCAGTACTTC
>NA|TRBV18|TRBJ2-2|NA|17
CASSLNRFPTNTGELFF
TGTGCCAGCTCACTAAACCGGTTCCCAACGAACACCGGGGAGCTGTTTTTT
>NA|TRBV19|TRBJ1-5|NA|15
CASSEDTQGYQPQHF
TGTGCCAGTAGTGAGGATACCCAAGGGTATCAGCCCCAGCATTTT